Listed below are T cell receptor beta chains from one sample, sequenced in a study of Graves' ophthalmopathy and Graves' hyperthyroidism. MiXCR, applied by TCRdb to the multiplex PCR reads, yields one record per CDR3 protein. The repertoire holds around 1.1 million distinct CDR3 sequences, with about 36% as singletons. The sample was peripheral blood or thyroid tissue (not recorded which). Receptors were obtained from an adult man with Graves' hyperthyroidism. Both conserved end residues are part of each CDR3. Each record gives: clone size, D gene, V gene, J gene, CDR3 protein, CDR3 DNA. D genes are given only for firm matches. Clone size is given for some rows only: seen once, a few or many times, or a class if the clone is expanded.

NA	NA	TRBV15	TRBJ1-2	CATSSVYTGGGYTF	TGTGCCACCAGCAGCGTCTATACAGGAGGGGGCTACACCTTC
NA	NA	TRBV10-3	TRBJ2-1	CAISTAESEQFF	TGTGCCATCAGTACCGCTGAGTCTGAGCAGTTCTTC
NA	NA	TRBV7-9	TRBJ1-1	CASSPYMTGNTEAFF	TGCGCCAGCAGCCCCTACATGACAGGGAACACTGAAGCTTTCTTT
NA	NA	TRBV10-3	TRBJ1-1	CASSPLYAEAFF	TGTGCCAGCAGCCCTCTTTACGCTGAAGCTTTCTTT
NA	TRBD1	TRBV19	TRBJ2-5	CASRTGGRGDQPQYF	TGTGCCAGTAGAACAGGGGGTCGAGGAGATCAGCCCCAGTACTTC
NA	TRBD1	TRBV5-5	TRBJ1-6	CASRGTGVSAPLHF	TGTGCCAGCCGGGGGACAGGGGTCAGTGCACCCCTCCACTTT
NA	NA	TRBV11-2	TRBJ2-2	CASSYRPGSAGELFF	TGTGCCAGCAGTTACCGACCCGGAAGCGCCGGGGAGCTGTTTTTT
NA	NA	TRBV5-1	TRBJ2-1	CASSLDLGNEQFF	TGCGCCAGCAGCTTGGATCTGGGCAATGAGCAGTTCTTC
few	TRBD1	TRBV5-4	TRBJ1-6	CASSLEAGGHSPLHF	TGTGCCAGCAGCTTGGAAGCAGGGGGACATTCACCCCTCCACTTT
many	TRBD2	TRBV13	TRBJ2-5	CASSLTSGSGETQYF	TGTGCCAGCAGCTTGACTAGCGGGTCTGGAGAGACCCAGTACTTC
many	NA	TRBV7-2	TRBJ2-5	CASSLDLWGIQETQYF	TGTGCCAGCAGCTTAGACCTGTGGGGGATCCAAGAGACCCAGTACTTC
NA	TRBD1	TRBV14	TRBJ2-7	CASSQALLGQGRARYEQYF	TGTGCCAGCAGCCAAGCGCTTTTGGGACAGGGCCGAGCGAGATACGAGCAGTACTTC
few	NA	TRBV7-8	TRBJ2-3	CASSPIGTQYF	TGTGCCAGCAGCCCGATTGGAACGCAGTATTTT
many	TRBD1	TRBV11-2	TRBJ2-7	CASRGTGLHEQYF	TGTGCCAGTCGGGGGACAGGGTTACACGAGCAGTACTTC
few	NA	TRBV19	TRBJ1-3	CATQNLASGDGDTIYF	TGTGCCACCCAAAACCTGGCATCAGGAGACGGAGACACCATATATTTT
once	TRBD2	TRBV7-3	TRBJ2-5	CASARTSGETQYF	TGTGCCAGCGCCCGGACTAGTGGTGAGACCCAGTACTTC
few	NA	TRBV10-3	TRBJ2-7	CASSLNTPDGAYEQYF	TGTGCCAGCAGTTTAAACACCCCCGATGGGGCCTACGAGCAGTACTTC
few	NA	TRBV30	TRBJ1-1	CAWSVQEEAEAFF	TGTGCCTGGAGTGTACAGGAGGAGGCCGAAGCTTTCTTT
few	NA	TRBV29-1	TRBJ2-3	CSVERFATDTQYF	TGCAGCGTTGAAAGATTTGCCACAGATACGCAGTATTTT
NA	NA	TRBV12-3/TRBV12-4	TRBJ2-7	CASTPSVGSYEQYF	TGTGCCAGCACGCCTAGCGTCGGCTCCTACGAGCAGTACTTC
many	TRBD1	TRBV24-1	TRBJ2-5	CATSDADRGGETQYF	TGTGCCACCAGTGACGCGGACAGGGGGGGAGAGACCCAGTACTTC
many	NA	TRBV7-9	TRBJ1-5	CASSEQGLNQPQHF	TGTGCCAGCAGTGAACAGGGCCTAAATCAGCCCCAGCATTTT
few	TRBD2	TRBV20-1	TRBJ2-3	CSGTSGGEPTDTQYF	TGCAGTGGGACTAGCGGGGGGGAACCCACAGATACGCAGTATTTT
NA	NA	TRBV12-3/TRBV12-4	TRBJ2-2	CASRGATLWDNTGELFF	TGTGCCAGCAGGGGGGCAACACTTTGGGATAACACCGGGGAGCTGTTTTTT
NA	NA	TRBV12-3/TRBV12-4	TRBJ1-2	CASSSAGAGLAGYTF	TGTGCCAGCAGTTCCGCGGGGGCGGGTTTGGCGGGCTACACCTTC
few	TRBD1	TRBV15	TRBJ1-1	CATSTTGGWGNTEAFF	TGTGCCACCAGCACTACAGGGGGCTGGGGGAACACTGAAGCTTTCTTT
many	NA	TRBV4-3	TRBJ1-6	CASSQEGQRNSPLHF	TGCGCCAGCAGCCAAGAGGGGCAACGTAATTCACCCCTCCACTTT
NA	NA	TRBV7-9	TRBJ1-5	CASSFGGLDSEELRNQPQHF	TGTGCCAGCAGCTTCGGGGGATTAGACAGCGAAGAGCTTCGCAATCAGCCCCAGCATTTT
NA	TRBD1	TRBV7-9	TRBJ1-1	CASTSRTGNLPSAEAFF	TGTGCCAGCACCTCCCGGACAGGGAATCTCCCCTCGGCTGAAGCTTTCTTT
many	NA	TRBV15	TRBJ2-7	CATSSGRGSSYEQYF	TGTGCCACCAGCAGTGGCCGAGGTTCCTCCTACGAGCAGTACTTC
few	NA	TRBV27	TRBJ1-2	CASSYSASYGYTF	TGTGCCAGCAGTTACTCAGCTTCCTATGGCTACACCTTC
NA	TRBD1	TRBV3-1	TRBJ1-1	CASSLTLTGTGGMNTEAFF	TGTGCCAGCAGCCTTACCCTCACCGGGACAGGGGGCATGAACACTGAAGCTTTCTTT
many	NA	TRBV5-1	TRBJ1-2	CASSSGGGGGYTF	TGCGCCAGCAGCTCTGGGGGCGGTGGTGGCTACACCTTC
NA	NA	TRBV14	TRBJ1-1	CASSLLRGNTEAFF	TGTGCCAGCAGCCTTTTGCGGGGGAACACTGAAGCTTTCTTT
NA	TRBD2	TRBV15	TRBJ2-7	CATSRGVAGHEQYF	TGTGCCACCAGCAGAGGGGTAGCGGGCCACGAGCAGTACTTC
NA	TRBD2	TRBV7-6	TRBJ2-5	CATSRGLADQETQYF	TGTGCTACCTCCAGGGGACTAGCGGATCAAGAGACCCAGTACTTC
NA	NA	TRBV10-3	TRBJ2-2	CAIRGPSSGELFF	TGTGCCATCCGGGGACCGAGCTCTGGGGAGCTGTTTTTT
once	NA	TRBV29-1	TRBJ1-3	CSQIGASSSGNTIYF	TGCAGCCAAATCGGAGCGTCCAGCTCTGGAAACACCATATATTTT
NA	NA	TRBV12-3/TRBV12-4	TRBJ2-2	CASSWGTGRGNTGELFF	TGTGCCAGCAGTTGGGGGACGGGCAGGGGAAACACCGGGGAGCTGTTTTTT
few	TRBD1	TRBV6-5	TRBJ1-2	CASSHASEGQVNYGYTF	TGTGCCAGCAGTCACGCGTCCGAGGGACAGGTCAACTATGGCTACACCTTC
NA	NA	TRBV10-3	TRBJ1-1	CAISEAAGMNTEAFF	TGTGCCATCAGTGAGGCGGCAGGCATGAACACTGAAGCTTTCTTT
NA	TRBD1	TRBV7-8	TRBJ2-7	CASSPGQGKVDEQYF	TGTGCCAGCAGCCCGGGACAGGGGAAAGTGGACGAGCAGTACTTC
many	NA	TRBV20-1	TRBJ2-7	CSAQDNSYEQYF	TGCAGTGCCCAGGACAACTCCTACGAGCAGTACTTC
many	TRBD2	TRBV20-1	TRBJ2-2	CSARLAGDTGELFF	TGCAGTGCTAGACTAGCGGGGGACACCGGGGAGCTGTTTTTT
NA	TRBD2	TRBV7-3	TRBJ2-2	CASSPTSARLNTGELFF	TGTGCCAGCAGCCCGACTAGCGCAAGATTGAACACCGGGGAGCTGTTTTTT
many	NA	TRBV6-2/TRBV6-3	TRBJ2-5	CASSRGTHQYF	TGTGCCAGCAGCCGAGGGACTCACCAGTACTTC
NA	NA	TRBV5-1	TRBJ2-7	CASSLAEQGTSYEQYF	TGCGCCAGCAGCTTGGCCGAACAGGGCACCTCCTACGAGCAGTACTTC
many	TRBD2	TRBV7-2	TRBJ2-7	CASSYTSVYEQYF	TGTGCCAGCAGCTACACTAGCGTCTACGAGCAGTACTTC
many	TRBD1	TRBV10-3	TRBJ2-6	CAISSGTVNSGANVLTF	TGTGCCATCAGTTCCGGGACAGTCAACTCTGGGGCCAACGTCCTGACTTTC
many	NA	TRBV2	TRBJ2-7	CATQTPADFPEQYF	TGTGCCACCCAAACCCCAGCCGACTTTCCCGAGCAGTACTTC